Each of the 4 T cell receptor beta chains below was sequenced from the same sample in a study of PD-1 blockade in classical Hodgkin lymphoma. The data were produced by immunoSEQ multiplex PCR, yet TCRdb's version contains in-frame clones alone and is incomplete. The sample lists under 35,000 clones; around 90% were seen once. The time point: newly diagnosed, previously untreated cHL patient sample. The authors purified CD4+ T cells from thawed PBMCs by magnetic negative selection. The sample consisted of CD4+ T cells from blood. These receptors all come from a human donor with classical Hodgkin lymphoma.

The V gene is TRBV18, the J gene TRBJ1-1; 7 bases fit TRBD1. The germline V gene has CDR1 KGHSH and CDR2 LQKENI. Germline trimming cut 5 bases from V and 6 bases from J; bases unmatched to any gene: 6. The CDR3 covers 13 residues. CDR3: CASSADRVSEAFF. For the CDR3, the DNA is TGTGCCAGCTCAGCTGACAGGGTATCTGAAGCTTTCTTT.

The chain employs TRBV18 and TRBJ2-7; 7 bases line up with TRBD2. V dropped 4 bases and J dropped 5; count of bases not matched to a gene: 14. Per the germline V gene, CDR1 is KGHSH and CDR2 is LQKENI. The CDR3 length is 16 residues. CDR3 region: CASSRPSGGGRHEQYF. In DNA, the CDR3 is TGTGCCAGCTCACGACCCTCGGGGGGTGGAAGGCACGAGCAGTACTTC.

V gene TRBV18 combines with J gene TRBJ2-7; TRBD2 is a possible D gene (6 bases). V was trimmed by 6 bases and J by 0 bases, leaving 12 bases between them. Germline V CDR1 and CDR2: KGHSH, LQKENI. This CDR3 region has 14 residues. The CDR3 coding sequence is TGTGCCAGCTCGACGGCTAGCGACTCCTACGAGCAGTACTTC. Translation gives CASSTASDSYEQYF.

The chain uses TRBV21-1 and TRBJ2-7; the listed D gene, TRBD1, was not tested against the DNA. TRBV21-1 is noted as a pseudogene. This CDR3 is built from 12 residues. This CDR3 reads CASSPGLGEQYF. CDR3 coding DNA: TGTGCCAGCAGCCCAGGTTTAGGCGAGCAGTACTTC.